The 6 T cell receptor beta chains presented below share a single source sample, sequenced in a study of tumor-infiltrating lymphocytes in primary liver carcinoma. Researchers generated TCR beta cDNA from about 450 ng of total RNA, relying on a constant-region primer. Libraries for TCR beta were built through three nested multiplex PCR rounds, which together made up a slightly modified ARM-PCR procedure. TRBV1-TRBV30 forward primers paired with a C-beta reverse primer were used in the first two PCR rounds, which ran roughly 9 cycles each. TCRdb re-called the multiplex PCR reads with MiXCR, one entry per CDR3 protein. Found here are about 310,000 distinct CDR3 sequences, roughly 60% of them singletons; the top ten hold over 15%. Unsorted whole blood served as the source of blood RNA, and germline DNA was extracted as well. The specimen was peripheral blood. The receptors come from a woman aged 30 to 39 with primary liver carcinoma and hepatitis B virus infection.

This clonotype has more than one count but fewer than ten. This may be a read error: a much more frequent sequence differs by one nucleotide. This chain connects TRBV29-1 to TRBJ2-1, with TRBD2 matching over 15 bases. Germline assignment: CDR1 SQVTM and CDR2 ANQGSEA. The CDR3 is 16 residues long. Written as DNA, the CDR3 is TGCAGCGTTGCCCTGGGACTAGCGGGAGGTCTAAATGAGCCGTTCTTC. This sequence encodes CSVALGLAGGLNEPFF.

Worth noting for this clonotype: The junction departs from germline at one end; a sequencing error may be responsible. The V and J genes are TRBV10-3 and TRBJ2-2; D may be TRBD1 (6 bases). Germline V lookup: CDR1 ENHRY, CDR2 SYGVKD. The CDR3 runs to 14 residues. Here the CDR3 DNA reads TGTGCCATCAGCCCTGACAGGATGGCCGGGGAGCTGTTATTT. Residues: CAISPDRMAGELLF.

Comments on this clonotype: A read error may explain this, as a much larger clone is one base away. V gene TRBV29-1 combines with J gene TRBJ2-7; D is perhaps TRBD1 (7 bases). Germline V lookup: CDR1 SQVTM, CDR2 ANQGSEA. This CDR3 spans 13 amino acids. CDR3 bases: TGCAGCGTTGGGAACAGGGGAGGCTACGAGCAGTGCTTC. Its translation is CSVGNRGGYEQCF.

The chain is built from TRBV21-1 and TRBJ2-7; TRBD2, the table's D call, was not compared with the DNA. TRBV21-1 corresponds to a pseudogene. This CDR3 comprises 12 residues. Written as DNA, the CDR3 is TGTGCCAGCAGCCCGACTAGCGACGAGCAGTACTTC. This codes for CASSPTSDEQYF.

A word on this clonotype: An end of the junction differs from the germline gene, which may be a read error. The V and J genes are TRBV6-1 and TRBJ2-1; tentative D call: TRBD1 (6 bases). CDR3 length equals 12 residues. Per the germline V gene, CDR1 is MNHNS and CDR2 is SASEGT. The CDR3 region has the DNA TGTGCCAGCGGTCGGACAGCTCCTGAGCAGTTATTC. Translation: CASGRTAPEQLF.

V and J are TRBV12-3 or TRBV12-4 and TRBJ2-6; TRBD1 aligns across 10 bases. The CDR3 consists of 18 residues. J was trimmed by 3 bases and V by 6 bases; bases with no gene match: 11. CDR3 bases: TGTGCCAGCAGCCAAATCCGACAGGGGGCGGGTGGGGCCAACGTCCTGACTTTC. Translation gives CASSQIRQGAGGANVLTF.